The T cell receptor (beta chain) under discussion was sequenced for a study of CD8 T cells in Susac syndrome. This CDR3 has 14 residues. Per the germline V gene, CDR1 is MNHEY and CDR2 is SMNVEV (reference sequence). The J segment lost 6 bases and the V segment lost 5 bases, leaving 9 bases of the junction unmatched. As controls, healthy donors matched for age and sex were used. The CD8+ and CD4+ T cells were isolated magnetically using a negative isolation approach, whereas the TEMRA cells were enriched by FACS. Notes on this clonotype: What it recognizes is unknown.

Reverse transcription of about 0.5 to 1 ug RNA was performed with random hexamers. Amplification of TCR beta CDR3 used immunoSEQ multiplex PCR across 54 Vbeta and 13 Jbeta. TCRdb fed the immunoSEQ multiplex PCR reads into MiXCR, producing one record per CDR3 protein. The sample contains roughly 200,000 distinct CDR3 sequences, roughly 95% of which appear only once. Study outcomes and limitations: The authors acknowledged that the study's TCR sequencing and HLA analysis involved relatively few individuals.

The origin of this receptor is a human donor in good health. The gene calls are TRBV27 and TRBJ1-2, with TRBD1 identical over 7 bases. Sample: CD4+ T cells from PBMCs. This chain's CDR3 is CASSPLDRADGYTF. The DNA of the CDR3 is TGTGCCAGCAGTCCTCTCGACAGGGCGGATGGCTACACCTTC.